This paragraph covers one TCR beta chain sequence. This clonotype was recorded at least ten times. The specificity of this receptor is unknown. No base quality values were provided; no much bigger clone lies one nucleotide off. The data belong to a study of identical twins (dated by TCRdb to between 2015 and 2016). Some background on the complete study: To test whether fetal clonotypes persist, this study deep-sequenced TCR alpha and beta repertoires from monozygotic twins, from unrelated adults of various ages, and from cord blood. To rule out contamination, the twin experiments were replicated at different times with different library preparation protocols. Summary of the overall study and its limitations: Because the same donors could not be followed over many years, conclusions were based on cross-sectional statistical analysis. Compared with coincidental sharing between unrelated individuals, an excess of low generation-probability sequences was observed among out-of-frame TCR alpha sequences shared between twins. Abundant cord blood beta clonotypes had fewer insertions, young adult naive repertoires showed a similar but weaker trend, and memory repertoires showed no such trend. In monozygotic twins, out-of-frame TCR alpha sharing was systematically underestimated by recombination models, although the models agreed with sharing between unrelated individuals. In beta out-of-frame sequences, excess twin sharing was weaker, because having fewer shared sequences lowered the signal-to-noise ratio. Zero-insertion analyses could be partly confounded by invariant T cells such as MAIT and iNKT, though diverse VJ usage argued against such confounding for most clonotypes.

Every donor was a healthy Caucasian. Three pairs of female monozygotic twins, all aged roughly 18 to 29 years, were included in the twin cohort. Peripheral blood mononuclear cells were the source from which RNA for the TCR libraries was isolated. The CDR3 numbers 14 residues from cysteine through phenylalanine. Only CDR3 DNA is held: 42 bases, read in frame from base 1. The germline V gene provides CDR1 LGHNA and CDR2 YNFKEQ. V and J are truncated by 1 base and 5 bases respectively, leaving an intervening sequence of 11 bases. The library was obtained by 5' RACE. Sequencing relied on an Illumina HiSeq 2000. Template switching added a universal primer binding site, and the final cDNA carried a unique molecular identifier that allowed TCR cDNA molecules to be counted accurately. First-strand cDNA for TCR alpha and beta chains was synthesized from specific primers in the conserved constant-segment region. To control for contamination, each cDNA library was double barcoded with a SMART-Mk sample barcode plus Illumina barcodes. TruSeq adapter sequences, together with Illumina sample barcodes, were added in two successive PCR steps. Sequencing of the TCR alpha and beta cDNA libraries was done on the Illumina HiSeq platform using custom primers. Turning to the authors' computational methods: Unique molecular identifiers were extracted from raw reads with MiGEC, and CDR3 positions were determined with MiXCR. Recombination models were inferred per individual with the repgenHMM and IGoR tools using an EM algorithm. The analysis of shared clonotypes was done with the tcR package in R, with sharing normalized by the product of cloneset sizes. To study raw recombination without the effects of thymic and clonal selection, out-of-frame nonproductive sequences were analyzed. The raw public data were reprocessed by TCRdb itself: fastp quality trimming at Q25, MiXCR clonotype calling, in-frame beta chains only. Every CDR3 protein is listed once, alongside the most common genes and DNA of its rows. Here the V and J calls rest on TCRdb's processing, not on the authors' analysis. The sample records hundreds of thousands of distinct CDR3 sequences, less than 10% of which are singletons. The ten largest make up approximately 0.94% of the sample.

These data were likewise used in another study, on yellow fever vaccine responses in identical twins. Per the second study: The authors reported that the T cell response to vaccination in identical twins appeared partly convergent and partly personalized. In the study, vaccine-responding T cell clones were precisely tracked in identical twins.

The sequence derives from a woman between 18 and 29 years old in good health. Input material: PBMCs. The chain is encoded by TRBV4-2 joined to TRBJ2-5, and possibly TRBD2, on 6 matching bases. CDR3 loop: CASSQVGGVETQYF. The nucleotide sequence reads TGTGCCAGCAGCCAAGTGGGCGGGGTCGAGACCCAGTACTTC.